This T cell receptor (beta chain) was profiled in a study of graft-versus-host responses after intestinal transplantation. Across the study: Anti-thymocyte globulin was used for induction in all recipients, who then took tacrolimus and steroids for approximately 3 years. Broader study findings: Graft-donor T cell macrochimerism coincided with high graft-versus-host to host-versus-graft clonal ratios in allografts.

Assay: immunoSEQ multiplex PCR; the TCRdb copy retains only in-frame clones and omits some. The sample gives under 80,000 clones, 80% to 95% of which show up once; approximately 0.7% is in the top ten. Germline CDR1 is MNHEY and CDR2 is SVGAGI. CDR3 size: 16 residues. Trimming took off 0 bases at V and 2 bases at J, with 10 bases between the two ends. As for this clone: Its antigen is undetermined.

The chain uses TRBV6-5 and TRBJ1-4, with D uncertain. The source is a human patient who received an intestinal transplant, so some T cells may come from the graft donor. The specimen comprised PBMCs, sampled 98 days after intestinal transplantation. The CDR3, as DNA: TGTGCCAGCAGTTACTCGAACCAACGGACTAATGAAAAACTGTTTTTT. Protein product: CASSYSNQRTNEKLFF.